This T cell receptor beta chain comes out of a study of Ad26.COV2.S vaccination and SARS-CoV-2 variants. Across the whole study: Ad26.COV2.S shots went into the muscle once or twice, 56 days apart. General study findings and limits: In TCR breadth and depth analyses, total T cell responses may have been underestimated.

Concerning this clone itself: The antigen remains unidentified.

The data were produced by immunoSEQ multiplex PCR, yet TCRdb's version contains in-frame clones alone and is incomplete. The sample lists some 340,000 clones, 85% occurring once. This sample's treatment: some 20 received Ad26.COV2.S at low or high dose, single or two shots; roughly 5 received placebo; per-sample allocation not given. Day 63 after the first injection of vaccine or placebo was the sampling time. V was trimmed by 4 bases and J by 0 bases, leaving 16 bases between them. Germline V gene data show CDR1 as LGHDT and CDR2 as YNNKEL (reference sequence). This CDR3 is built from 17 residues. This sequence was found in a person aged 18-60 years who received the Ad26.COV2.S COVID-19 vaccine or a placebo. The source was peripheral blood, collected in a trial of Ad26.COV2.S vaccine versus placebo. The chain links TRBV3-1 (or the pseudogene TRBV3-2) to TRBJ1-3; a weak D match, TRBD1 (5 bases). CDR3 amino acids: CASSPFFRGLSGNTIYF. CDR3 nucleotide sequence: TGTGCCAGCAGCCCCTTTTTCCGGGGCCTCTCTGGAAACACCATATATTTT.